The TCR beta chain described here comes from a study of T-cell memory formation after mild COVID-19 (dated by TCRdb to the early 2020s). About the full investigation: TCR sequence clusters from the two donors were largely donor specific. T-cell clones expanding and contracting after mild COVID-19 in a couple of donors were tracked by longitudinal TCRalpha and TCRbeta repertoire sequencing. The cohort was made up of two young adult volunteers, one female and one male, who were previously healthy.

This sample was sequenced with an Illumina NovaSeq 6000. cDNA libraries for TCRalpha and TCRbeta were prepared by 5'RACE using constant-segment primers, with sample barcodes and unique molecular identifiers added. RNA was extracted from every sample with Trizol reagent. Library amplification was performed in two PCR steps, and a second sample barcode and Illumina TruSeq adapters were introduced in the second step. Sequencing of the libraries was done on an Illumina NovaSeq, producing 2 x 150 bp paired-end reads. The original pipeline was this. Demultiplexing of reads and collapsing into UMI-guided consensus sequences were performed with migec v1.2.7. Using mixcr v2.1.11, UMI consensuses were aligned to TRA and TRB V and J templates and then assembled into clonotypes. Expanded or contracted clonotypes were those called significant by both edgeR and NoisET, with noise models trained on biological replicates. For edgeR calls, a false discovery rate-adjusted p below 0.01 and a log2 fold-change threshold of 1 were applied. As an exploratory analysis of dynamics, max-normalized trajectories of the 1000 most abundant clonotypes were examined with PCA combined with hierarchical clustering. Separately sequenced CD4+ and CD8+ repertoires were used to assign a CD4 or CD8 phenotype to each responding clone. TCRdb redid the processing of the public reads, applying fastp at Q25 and MiXCR, and retained in-frame beta chains. Each entry merges the rows of one CDR3 protein and shows their most common DNA and genes. It is TCRdb's table, rather than the study itself, that gives the V and J calls and clone size. This sample comprises 150,000 to 200,000 distinct CDR3 sequences, about 15% of them detected only once. 11% to 15% of the sample belongs to the ten largest clones.

This clonotype has a count of ten or more. Its antigen specificity is not known. Qualities for individual bases were not recorded, and no much larger clone is one base off. PBMCs were isolated by Ficoll-Paque density gradient centrifugation. Paper-wide results and their limitations: Some responding clones were detected in pre-infection memory, which suggested that pre-existing cross-reactive memory T cells had joined the SARS-CoV-2 response. SARS-CoV-2 specificity was not confirmed for the second-wave clones peaking on day 37. Balanced CD4/CD8 phenotypes were observed for clones contracting from day 15 to 85, whereas a bias towards CD4+ was observed for a second wave of clones expanding from day 15 to 37. The study covered only two mild cases, and larger cohorts including severe cases with pre-infection samples were considered necessary. Contracting CD4+ clones were found mainly in CM and EM memory subsets, while CD8+ clones were enriched in EMRA.

Sequenced input: PBMCs or a T cell subset sorted from them (not recorded which). The clonotype originates from an adult woman who had mild COVID-19 (a few samples of this study predate the infection). The sample titles of this study are shuffled in the database, so cell type and time point are left out; the donor was told from shared clones.

The sequence in DNA is TGTGCCAGCAGCTTAGCGCAGGTAGCGGGGCACTCCACTTCCTACGAGCAGTACTTC. The resulting protein is CASSLAQVAGHSTSYEQYF. Rearrangement joined TRBV7-9 to TRBJ2-7, with 8 junctional bases fitting TRBD2. CDR3 length: 19 amino acids, cysteine to phenylalanine. Only CDR3 DNA remains: 57 bases, in frame from the first base. Via the germline V gene (reference sequence), CDR1 is SEHNR and CDR2 FQNEAQ. Here V drops 0 bases and J drops 1 base, and the junction holds 14 bases not matched to any gene.